The next 13 T cell receptor beta chains were all read from a single sample in a study of T cells after yellow fever vaccination. TCRdb fed the 5' RACE reads into MiXCR, producing one record per CDR3 protein. The repertoire has under 550,000 distinct CDR3 sequences, around a fifth of them found once; the top ten carry less than 20%. The sequencing used PBMCs, collected around 3 weeks after the first yellow fever vaccination. The receptors come from a man younger than 35 who received the YFV17D yellow fever vaccine.

This clonotype has a handful of counts. This chain links TRBV9 with TRBJ2-3; 7 nucleotides line up with TRBD2. The length of the CDR3 is 15 residues. V lost 0 bases to trimming and J lost 4 bases; unmatched junction nucleotides: 5. Germline V gene lookup returns CDR1 SGDLS and CDR2 YYNGEE. The CDR3 DNA reads TGTGCCAGCAGCGTAGGAGGGACTATTGCAGATACGCAGTATTTT. Its protein product is CASSVGGTIADTQYF. The variable domain in full, completed from reference TRBV9 and TRBJ2-3, reads DSGVTQTPKHLITATGQRVTLRCSPRSGDLSVYWYQQSLDQGLQFLIQYYNGEERAKGNILERFSAQQFPDLHSELNLSSLELGDSALYFCASSVGGTIADTQYFGPGTRLTVL.

This clonotype occurred a few times. This chain connects TRBV20-1 to TRBJ2-1; either TRBD1 or TRBD2 may supply D (5 bases each). From germline, CDR1 is DFQATT and CDR2 SNEGSKA (reference sequence). This CDR3 has 14 amino acids. Trimming stripped 7 bases from V and 4 bases from J, with 17 bases between. The CDR3 region has the DNA TGCAGTGTTTCGAGGGGAAGTCTATACAATGAGCAGTTCTTC. Protein product: CSVSRGSLYNEQFF.

The V and J genes are TRBV5-1 and TRBJ1-4, with 7 bases that match TRBD1. The J segment lost 6 bases and the V segment lost 4 bases, leaving 9 bases of the junction unmatched. The CDR3 has 15 amino acids. Germline-derived CDR1 and CDR2 are SGHRS and YFSETQ. The CDR3 DNA sequence: TGCGCCAGCAGCCGGGGAAGGGGGCAAGATGAAAAACTGTTTTTT. Amino acid sequence: CASSRGRGQDEKLFF. The full variable domain, with the rest looked up from reference TRBV5-1 and TRBJ1-4, is KAGVTQTPRYLIKTRGQQVTLSCSPISGHRSVSWYQQTPGQGLQFLFEYFSETQRNKGNFPGRFSGRQFSNSRSEMNVSTLELGDSALYLCASSRGRGQDEKLFFGSGTQLSVL.

This clonotype has a handful of counts. The gene calls are TRBV30 and TRBJ1-2; D is undetermined. This CDR3 contains 16 residues. The V end lost 3 bases, the J end lost 12 bases, and 29 bases lay between the germline ends. CDR1 GTSNPN and CDR2 SVGIG come from the germline V gene (reference sequence). CDR3 sequence (DNA): TGTGCCTGGAGCCCCCCCGGCTATCGGACCGCCACCTTCGACACCTTC. Protein product: CAWSPPGYRTATFDTF.

The chain links TRBV4-3 to TRBJ1-2, with D unresolved. This CDR3 region has 14 residues. V gave up 1 base and J gave up 2 bases, with 8 bases separating them. Per germline, CDR1 LGHNA and CDR2 YSLEER. In DNA, the CDR3 is TGCGCCAGCAGCCAAGTTCCCCCAAACTATGGCTACACCTTC. Its protein is CASSQVPPNYGYTF.

The table lists this clonotype with a few counts. The chain joins TRBV20-1 to TRBJ2-1; 10 bases align to TRBD2. Germline loops: CDR1 DFQATT, CDR2 SNEGSKA (reference sequence). The junction had 6 bases not matched to a gene; V was cut back by 7 bases and J by 0 bases. This CDR3 is 15 amino acids long. The CDR3 reads CSGWSGGDSYNEQFF. DNA for the CDR3: TGCAGTGGATGGAGCGGGGGGGACTCCTACAATGAGCAGTTCTTC.

The CDR3 DNA follows: TGTGCCAGCAGGAGACAGGGGCGAAACTATGGCTACACCTTC. It is translated as CASRRQGRNYGYTF. The chain is built from TRBV28 and TRBJ1-2; 8 bases line up with TRBD1. V lost 6 bases to trimming and J lost 2 bases; unmatched junction nucleotides: 5. CDR1 is MDHEN, CDR2 SYDVKM, per germline. The CDR3 is made up of 14 amino acids.

The J gene is TRBJ2-1, the V gene TRBV18; tentative D call: TRBD2 (6 bases). Trimming took 3 bases from V and 6 from J, leaving 18 bases between them. The CDR3 has 16 residues. Germline V gene lookup returns CDR1 KGHSH and CDR2 LQKENI. The CDR3 DNA follows: TGTGCCAGCTCACCGCAGGGACTCCCCAGTGGCAATGAGCAGTTCTTC. Protein: CASSPQGLPSGNEQFF.

V usage is TRBV5-1 and J usage is TRBJ1-6; unclear D gene. The CDR3 sequence is 13 residues long. Germline V lookup: CDR1 SGHRS, CDR2 YFSETQ. The V end was cut by 2 bases, the J end by 8 bases, with 8 bases between. CDR3 nucleotides: TGCGCCAGCAGCTTCTCTGAGGATTCACCCCTCCACTTT. Protein product: CASSFSEDSPLHF.

In this sample, this clonotype turned up once. The rearrangement links TRBV7-9 to TRBJ2-5, with 7 bases lining up with TRBD2. V was pared by 5 bases and J by 7 bases, with 13 bases of the junction left unmatched. CDR3 size: 15 residues. Germline V gene sequence: CDR1 SEHNR, CDR2 FQNEAQ (reference sequence). The CDR3 nucleotides read TGTGCCAGCAGCGATTATCATACTAGCGACGCGACCCAGTACTTC. Translating gives CASSDYHTSDATQYF.

This rearrangement joins TRBV7-2 to TRBJ1-6; D might be TRBD1 (6 bases). V was clipped by 7 bases and J by 0 bases, with 10 bases between them. Per the germline V gene, CDR1 is SGHTA and CDR2 is FQGNSA. The CDR3 extends over 15 amino acids. The CDR3 DNA is TGTGCCAGCAATGGACAGCTCTCCTATAATTCACCCCTCCACTTT. This translates into CASNGQLSYNSPLHF.

This clonotype was seen a handful of times. The chain links TRBV4-1 to TRBJ2-2; D not resolved. The germline V gene encodes CDR1 MGHRA and CDR2 YSYEKL. The germline V and J ends were trimmed by 2 bases and 7 bases, with 8 bases remaining between them. This CDR3 is 13 amino acids long. The CDR3 sequence: CASSQSRHGELFF. CDR3 bases: TGCGCCAGCAGCCAATCAAGACACGGGGAGCTGTTTTTT.

The CDR3 bases are TGTGCCAGCACCACGGGGGGCGGAGGAGAGACCCAGTACTTC. Its protein is CASTTGGGGETQYF. The rearrangement uses TRBV6-1 and TRBJ2-5; D is possibly TRBD2 (7 bases). CDR3 length equals 14 residues. CDR1 and CDR2 from the germline V gene are MNHNS and SASEGT. The germline V and J ends were trimmed by 7 bases and 4 bases, with 16 bases remaining between them.